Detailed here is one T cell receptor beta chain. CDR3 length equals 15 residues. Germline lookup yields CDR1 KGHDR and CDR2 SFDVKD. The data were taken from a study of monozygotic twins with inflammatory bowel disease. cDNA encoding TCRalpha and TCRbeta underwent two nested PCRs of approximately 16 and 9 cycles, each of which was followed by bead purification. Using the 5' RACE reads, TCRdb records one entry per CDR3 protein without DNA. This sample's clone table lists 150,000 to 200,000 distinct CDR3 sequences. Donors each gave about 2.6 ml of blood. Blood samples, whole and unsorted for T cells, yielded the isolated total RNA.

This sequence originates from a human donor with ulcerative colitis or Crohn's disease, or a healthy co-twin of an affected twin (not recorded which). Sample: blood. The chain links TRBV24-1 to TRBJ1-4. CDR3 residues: CATSEGLGGNEKLFF.